This TCR beta chain was found in a study of blood T cell repertoires in COVID-19. Study-wide context: The origin of the acute and convalescent COVID-19 samples was the United States, Italy and Spain.

The protocol was immunoSEQ multiplex PCR, while the TCRdb copy is restricted to in-frame clones and leaves out a portion. The sample consists of roughly 200,000 clones, roughly 78% of them appearing once. The source is a woman older than 75 with active or convalescent COVID-19. The sample consisted of peripheral blood.

CDR3 bases: TGCGCCAGCAGCTTGGGGTCCAGCTCCTACAATGAGCAGTTCTTC. This encodes CASSLGSSSYNEQFF. The genes are TRBV5-1 and TRBJ2-1; D is undetermined. V lost 0 bases and J lost 0, with 7 bases in between. There are 15 residues in the CDR3. The V gene's germline CDR1 is SGHRS and CDR2 YFSETQ.